This TCR beta chain was captured by sequencing in a study of blood T cells in healthy people across ages. The second PCR ran roughly 6 to 11 cycles with a sample-barcoded 5' primer and J-beta primers. Each single sample gave us at least 2.5 million CDR3-containing paired-end reads. TCRdb itself ran the 5' RACE reads through MiXCR, one entry per CDR3 protein. The sample has fewer than 900,000 distinct CDR3 sequences, around 36% seen once; the top ten hold 10% to 15%. Trimming took off 4 bases at V and 7 bases at J, with 20 bases between the two ends. The CDR3 totals 15 residues. Germline lookup yields CDR1 LGHNA and CDR2 YNFKEQ. Healthy individuals of Caucasian origin from Russia, aged 6 to 90, served as donors. This clonotype was seen a handful of times. The antigen is unknown. General study findings and limits: CMV infection status of these donors was not known. A greater number of naive CD4+ cells and higher diversity distinguished long-lived donors from aged donors.

The chain combines TRBV4-2 with TRBJ2-7; D not certain. The TCR was taken from a man aged 18 to 30 in good health. Sequencing input: blood. The CDR3 DNA is TGTGCCAGCAGCCTCTCGAGGACCGATCGTAGTGAGCAGTACTTC. It translates to CASSLSRTDRSEQYF.